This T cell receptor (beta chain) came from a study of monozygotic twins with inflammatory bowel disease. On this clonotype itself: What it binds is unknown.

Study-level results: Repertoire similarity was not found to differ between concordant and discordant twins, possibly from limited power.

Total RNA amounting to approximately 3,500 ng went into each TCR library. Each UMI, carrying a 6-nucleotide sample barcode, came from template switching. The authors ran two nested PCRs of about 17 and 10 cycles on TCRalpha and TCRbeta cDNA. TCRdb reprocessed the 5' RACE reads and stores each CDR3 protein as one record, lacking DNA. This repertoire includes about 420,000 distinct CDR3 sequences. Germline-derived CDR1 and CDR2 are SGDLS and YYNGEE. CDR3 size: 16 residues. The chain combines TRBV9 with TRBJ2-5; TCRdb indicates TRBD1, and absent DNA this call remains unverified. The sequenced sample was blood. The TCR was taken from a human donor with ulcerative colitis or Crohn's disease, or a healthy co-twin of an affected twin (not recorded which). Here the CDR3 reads CASSPPPGTAQETQYF.